This TCR beta chain is from a study of shared T cell receptors in the human thymus. Sequenced by immunoSEQ multiplex PCR; TCRdb stores in-frame clones only, minus some. The sample gives about 660,000 clones, around 89% of which show up once; around 0.0099% is in the top ten. The germline gives CDR1 LGHNA, CDR2 YNFKEQ. The CDR3 length is 17 residues. V was clipped by 0 bases and J by 1 base, with 13 bases between them. This clone was found a few times. This same sample was also taken into another study, of human thymus T cells. That paper adds: Donors consisted of healthy Finnish infants (having corrective surgery for congenital heart defects). Thymus tissue was removed during corrective cardiac surgery. There were highly overlapping thymic repertoires among unrelated individuals, as related research reported.

The chain couples TRBV4-2 to TRBJ2-1; maybe TRBD2 (5 bases). The specimen was thymocytes. The origin of this receptor is a boy younger than two with a congenital heart defect. In DNA, the CDR3 is TGTGCCAGCAGCCAAGAGGGTGAGAGCGGATCCTACAATGAGCAGTTCTTC. Protein: CASSQEGESGSYNEQFF.